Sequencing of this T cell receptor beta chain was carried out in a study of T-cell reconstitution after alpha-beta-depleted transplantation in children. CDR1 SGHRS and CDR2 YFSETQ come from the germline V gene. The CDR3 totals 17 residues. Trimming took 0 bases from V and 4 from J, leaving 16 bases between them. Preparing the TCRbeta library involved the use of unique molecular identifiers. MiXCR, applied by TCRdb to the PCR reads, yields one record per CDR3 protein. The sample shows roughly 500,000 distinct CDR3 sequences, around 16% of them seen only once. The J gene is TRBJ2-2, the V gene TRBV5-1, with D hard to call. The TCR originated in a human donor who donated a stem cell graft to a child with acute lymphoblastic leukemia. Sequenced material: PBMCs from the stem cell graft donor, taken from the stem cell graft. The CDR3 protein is CASSLVTMNSGTGELFF. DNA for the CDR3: TGCGCCAGCAGCTTGGTTACGATGAACAGTGGCACCGGGGAGCTGTTTTTT.